Here is one T cell receptor beta chain with its context. It lacks a known antigen. No much larger clone exists at a distance of one base, and base qualities are not known. This sample was taken from a study of blood T cell repertoires in COVID-19 (TCRdb year 2020). Regarding the complete study: Collaborator samples came from the United States, Italy and Spain and covered acute and convalescent phases of COVID-19. The prospective study material was composed of cDNA or gDNA derived from T cells, B-cell-depleted T cells, or PBMCs. The sample metadata nearly always contained a de-identified subject ID, COVID-19 status, age in years and sex. Deeply sampled blood TCRbeta repertoires from subjects exposed to, actively infected with, or recovered from COVID-19 were included in the dataset. Samples were obtained from the ongoing ImmuneRACE study (first 160 participants) and from over 1,000 subjects provided by 6 global collaborators. Where available, HLA class I and class II types were taken from metadata supplied by the sample provider and were not determined by assay-based typing. The repertoires were released in a freely available public database intended as a resource for research on the immune response to SARS-CoV-2.

Beyond this particular receptor, the publication reports: How much clinical and demographic metadata was included differed by source and by participant, and the metadata was provided uncurated.

The immunoSEQ Assay, a bias-controlled multiplex PCR, was used to amplify TCRbeta CDR3 regions from genomic DNA. Processing in the source paper ran as follows. Within the assay, amplification of reference gene primers was used to estimate how many nucleated cells each sample contained. Sequence reads were collapsed and filtered to measure the absolute abundance of every unique TCRbeta CDR3 rearrangement. Productive Simpson clonality was computed per sample as the square root of Simpson's diversity index over productive rearrangements. TCRdb holds this immuneACCESS table with in-frame rearrangements only. Some clones are missing; in checked studies, unresolved V genes explain under half, and the rest has no known cause. V and J calls and clone size are as listed in that table; D and trimming were resolved from the DNA. The sample table holds around 250,000 clones, of which 86% were seen once. Approximately 1.5% of the sample goes to the ten largest clones.

Another Seattle source contributed samples from volunteer blood donors who had recovered from COVID-19. Each collaborating institution followed its own protocols to collect whole blood in K2EDTA tubes. For TCRbeta analysis, collaborators shipped samples as frozen whole blood, isolated PBMCs, or DNA extracted from either of those sample types. This receptor was obtained from an older woman who had recovered from COVID-19. The sequencing input was peripheral blood.

The sequenced DNA is TGCGCCAGCAGCCCATTCTCAGTGACAACTAATGAAAAACTGTTTTTT. This yields the protein CASSPFSVTTNEKLFF. Rearrangement joined TRBV4-3 to TRBJ1-4; confidence is insufficient to name the D gene. Trimming removed 4 bases from V and 0 bases from J, leaving 12 bases between the germline ends. There are 16 amino acids in the CDR3, from cysteine to phenylalanine inclusive. CDR3 DNA only is kept here, 48 bases in frame from base 1. The germline V gene provides CDR1 LGHNA and CDR2 YSLEER.